This TCR beta chain was retrieved from a study of shared clonotypes between healthy human individuals. TCRdb's copy holds only in-frame clones and misses some; the assay was immunoSEQ multiplex PCR. The table includes about 490,000 clones, over 65% detected once. This CDR3 is 15 amino acids long. The V gene's germline CDR1 is MNHEY and CDR2 SVGAGI. J gave up 7 bases and V 0 bases, and 7 bases lay outside the gene matches. The sequencing input was PBMCs. The chain has TRBV6-5 and TRBJ2-7; 9 positions match TRBD1. The TCR was taken from a woman between 40 and 55 years old in good health. Some clones in this sample may be carry-over from other donors' samples. The chain's CDR3 is CASSYSMGQGREQYF. CDR3 nucleotide sequence: TGTGCCAGCAGTTACTCGATGGGACAGGGTAGGGAGCAGTACTTC.